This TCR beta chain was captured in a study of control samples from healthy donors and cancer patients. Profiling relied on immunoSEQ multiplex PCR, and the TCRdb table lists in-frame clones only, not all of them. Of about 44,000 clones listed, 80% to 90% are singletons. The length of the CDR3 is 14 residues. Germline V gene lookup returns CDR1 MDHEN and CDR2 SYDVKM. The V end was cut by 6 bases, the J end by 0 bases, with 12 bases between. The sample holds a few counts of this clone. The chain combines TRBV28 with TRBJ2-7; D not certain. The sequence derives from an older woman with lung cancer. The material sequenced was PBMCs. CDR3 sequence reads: CASSPRRISYEQYF. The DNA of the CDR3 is TGTGCCAGCAGCCCCAGGAGAATCTCCTACGAGCAGTACTTC.